A selection of T cell receptor beta chains follows, all from one sample in a study of identical twins. In TCRdb, the 5' RACE reads were re-called with MiXCR into one record per CDR3 protein. The sample includes hundreds of thousands of distinct CDR3 sequences, roughly 6.2% of them seen just once. Input material: naive T cells sorted from blood. Receptors originate from a man aged 18 to 35 in good health. Both conserved end residues are trimmed from each CDR3.

j_call,v_call,cdr3_aa
TRBJ2-6,TRBV20-1,SAWDRETPGANVLT
TRBJ2-7,TRBV9,ASSALAGDPYEQY
TRBJ2-1,TRBV12-3/TRBV12-4,ASSYLLAGGF
TRBJ2-6,TRBV2,ASTPGPSGANVLT
TRBJ2-7,TRBV6-5,ASSYRQSYEQY
TRBJ2-3,TRBV5-1,ASSRNPGLTGADTQY
TRBJ1-1,TRBV5-1,ASSLGTGNTEAF
TRBJ2-6,TRBV9,ASSPTGPSPSGANVLT
TRBJ2-3,TRBV12-3/TRBV12-4,ASSRSGRALDTQY
TRBJ1-1,TRBV6-2/TRBV6-3,ASRRRDSMNTEAF
TRBJ2-7,TRBV2,ASSAGPLYEQY
TRBJ2-7,TRBV20-1,SAREPVGEQY
TRBJ2-1,TRBV5-1,ASSGGLADNEQF
TRBJ2-7,TRBV4-2,ASSESAPYEQY
TRBJ2-7,TRBV20-1,SARVQGTYEQY
TRBJ2-1,TRBV10-1,ASSDDNEQF
TRBJ2-7,TRBV27,ASSFAPTYEQY
TRBJ1-6,TRBV12-3/TRBV12-4,ASRGRGSPLH
TRBJ2-1,TRBV9,ASSVDYRDITSYNEQF
TRBJ2-1,TRBV15,ATSGITSGSYNEQF
TRBJ2-1,TRBV7-9,ASSGQGLGANEQF
TRBJ2-3,TRBV30,AFTGLAGGQDTQY
TRBJ2-1,TRBV30,ACFVTGDLNEQF
TRBJ1-5,TRBV29-1,SVGGASNQPQH
TRBJ1-5,TRBV5-5,ASSLVKGYGQPQH
TRBJ2-7,TRBV6-1,ASRGQKPYEQY
TRBJ2-2,TRBV7-9,ASSRGTSGNTGELF
TRBJ2-1,TRBV14,ASSRQGVQF
TRBJ2-3,TRBV12-3/TRBV12-4,ASSPVVGGNTDTQY
TRBJ2-3,TRBV20-1,SASPPSGGLGTDTQY
TRBJ2-7,TRBV20-1,SAYIQGARYEQY
TRBJ1-5,TRBV15,ATSGTKPGTGVWEQPQH
TRBJ2-2,TRBV12-3/TRBV12-4,ASSFGLANTGELF
TRBJ2-3,TRBV5-6,ASSFGLMPSTDTQY
TRBJ2-3,TRBV12-3/TRBV12-4,ASNMGTDTQY
TRBJ2-1,TRBV6-1,ASSEQQGANNEQF
TRBJ2-3,TRBV6-1,ASIPLVTSGSTDTQY
TRBJ1-2,TRBV29-1,SVEEGRDKQLRGYT
TRBJ2-7,TRBV27,ASSLVGEEQY
TRBJ1-1,TRBV19,ASRYRGGTEAF
TRBJ2-1,TRBV20-1,SAREASGEQF
TRBJ1-1,TRBV6-1,ASSPKKNTEAF
TRBJ2-3,TRBV7-8,ASSLGQGGTQY
TRBJ2-1,TRBV30,AWSVPLEFDEQF
TRBJ2-3,TRBV3-1,ASSQATGALRDTQY